This T cell receptor beta chain came from a study of T cell responses to AZD1222 COVID-19 vaccine. Comment on this clone: Antigen: not known.

The study's findings and limits: Baseline testing showed seropositivity in only 6 or 7 AZD1222 recipients.

V was clipped by 1 base and J by 0 bases, with 13 bases between them. CDR1 is MNHNS and CDR2 is SASEGT in the germline V gene. The CDR3 is 16 amino acids. Assay used: immunoSEQ multiplex PCR; TCRdb lists only in-frame clones, some missing. The sample carries about 48,000 clones, 80% to 90% recorded once. Sequenced here: peripheral blood, sampled 28 days after the second AZD1222 dose. This chain connects TRBV6-1 to TRBJ2-7; D is ambiguous. This receptor was taken from an adult who received the AZD1222 COVID-19 vaccine. The CDR3 coding sequence is TGTGCCAGCAGTGAAGACCGGCGGTTCTACTCCTACGAGCAGTACTTC. Its translation is CASSEDRRFYSYEQYF.